These 27 T cell receptor beta chains originate from one sample sequenced in a study of cytomegalovirus exposure and HLA in healthy donors. PCR was performed using 60 Vbeta and 13 Jbeta primers. Assay used: immunoSEQ multiplex PCR; TCRdb lists only in-frame clones, some missing. The repertoire includes about 130,000 clones, around 74% of them detected once, and 6% to 8.5% sits in the top ten. Sequences were obtained from PBMCs. The receptors were sampled from a man between 35 and 55 years old in good health and CMV-seropositive.

The chain couples TRBV5-1 to TRBJ1-1; D not resolved. From germline, CDR1 is SGHRS and CDR2 YFSETQ. V lost 2 bases and J 1 base, leaving 12 bases between the germline ends. The CDR3 spans 15 residues. CDR3 residues: CASSFEAPPNTEAFF. CDR3 DNA: TGCGCCAGCAGCTTTGAAGCTCCTCCGAACACTGAAGCTTTCTTT.

CDR3 nucleotide sequence: TGTGCCAGCTCACCGAGGGACACTACGACCTACGAGCAGTACTTC. This encodes CASSPRDTTTYEQYF. The genes are TRBV18 and TRBJ2-7; D may be TRBD1 (6 bases). The CDR3 extends over 15 amino acids. V lost 3 bases and J lost 2, with 14 bases in between. The V gene's germline CDR1 is KGHSH and CDR2 LQKENI.

This chain joins TRBV13 and TRBJ2-2; 11 positions match TRBD2. V trimming: 3 bases; J trimming: 6 bases; junction bases outside the gene matches: 6. The CDR3 has 16 amino acids. CDR1 and CDR2 (germline): PRHDT, FYEKMQ (reference sequence). DNA for the CDR3: TGTGCCAGCAGCTTCGGGCTAGCGGGAGGCTCCGGGGAGCTGTTTTTT. Translation: CASSFGLAGGSGELFF.

This chain connects TRBV5-4 to TRBJ2-3; 9 bases agree with TRBD1. The germline CDR1 and CDR2 sequences are SGHNT and YYREEE (reference sequence). This CDR3 has 15 residues. The J segment lost 2 bases and the V segment lost 5 bases, leaving 6 bases of the junction unmatched. The CDR3 nucleotides are TGTGCCAGCAGGTCGGACAGGGGAGTCACAGATACGCAGTATTTT. Encoded protein: CASRSDRGVTDTQYF.

The chain carries TRBV9 and TRBJ2-3; 7 bases line up with TRBD1. J was trimmed by 1 base and V by 3 bases; bases with no gene match: 5. The CDR3 runs 15 residues. Per the germline V gene, CDR1 is SGDLS and CDR2 is YYNGEE. CDR3 in DNA: TGTGCCAGCAGCGCGGACAGGTTGGGCACAGATACGCAGTATTTT. It encodes CASSADRLGTDTQYF.

This chain uses TRBV18 with TRBJ2-7, with D maybe TRBD1 (5 bases). Trimming left V 3 bases short and J 0 bases short, with 6 bases between. The germline gives CDR1 KGHSH, CDR2 LQKENI. The CDR3 has 13 residues. DNA for the CDR3: TGTGCCAGCTCACCCGACAGCTCCTACGAGCAGTACTTC. Its protein product is CASSPDSSYEQYF.

This chain's CDR3 is CASRREPNTGELFF. The DNA of the CDR3 is TGTGCCAGCAGGCGAGAACCGAACACCGGGGAGCTGTTTTTT. The chain recombines TRBV27 with TRBJ2-2; D is unclear. The CDR3 loop spans 14 amino acids. Trimming cost V 6 bases and J 0 bases, with 8 bases left between them. From germline, CDR1 is MNHEY and CDR2 SMNVEV (reference sequence).

V and J are TRBV2 and TRBJ1-2, with D perhaps TRBD1 (5 bases). The CDR3 runs to 15 residues. Trimming stripped 6 bases from V and 4 bases from J, with 18 bases between. Looked up from germline, CDR1 is SNHLY and CDR2 is FYNNEI. CDR3 region: CASRDLDISAYGYTF. The CDR3 DNA reads as TGTGCCAGCAGAGACCTGGACATTTCGGCCTATGGCTACACCTTC.

The chain is built from TRBV28 and TRBJ1-5; D call uncertain. Trimming removed 2 bases from V and 1 base from J, with 9 bases in between. The CDR3 totals 15 residues. The V gene's germline CDR1 is MDHEN and CDR2 SYDVKM. CDR3 in amino acids: CASSLPGGSNQPQHF. The CDR3, as DNA: TGTGCCAGCAGTTTACCAGGAGGGAGCAATCAGCCCCAGCATTTT.

V gene TRBV7-8 combines with J gene TRBJ1-5; TRBD1 matches 9 bases. The CDR3 runs 14 residues. V was clipped by 6 bases and J by 4 bases; unmatched bases: 4. CDR1 is SGHVS and CDR2 is FQNEAQ in the germline V gene. In DNA, the CDR3 is TGTGCCAGCAGTTGGGACAGGGCAAATCAGCCCCAGCATTTT. This encodes CASSWDRANQPQHF.

The rearrangement uses TRBV30 and TRBJ1-2; TRBD1 is a possible D gene (5 bases). The CDR3 sequence is 13 residues long. CDR1 GTSNPN and CDR2 SVGIG come from the germline V gene (reference sequence). V lost 1 base, J lost 5 bases, and 11 bases lay in between. CDR3 sequence: CAWSEARDYGYTF. The CDR3 region has the DNA TGTGCCTGGAGTGAAGCCAGGGATTATGGCTACACCTTC.

This clone has a single count. The rearrangement joins TRBV29-1 to TRBJ1-1; 9 positions match TRBD1. Germline V gene sequence: CDR1 SQVTM, CDR2 ANQGSEA. Trimming cost V 4 bases and J 3 bases; bases outside gene matches: 9. The CDR3 runs to 15 residues. CDR3 sequence: CSVGDYRGRDTEAFF. The CDR3 nucleotides read TGCAGCGTTGGGGATTACAGGGGGCGTGACACTGAAGCTTTCTTT.

This clone was seen more than once but under ten times. J is TRBJ2-2 and V is TRBV29-1, with TRBD2 as a possible D gene (6 bases). V shed 7 bases and J shed 7 bases, with 13 bases lying between them. The CDR3 length is 12 residues. Germline V CDR1 and CDR2: SQVTM, ANQGSEA. CDR3 residues: CSGGGAGGELFF. The CDR3 nucleotides read TGCAGCGGTGGAGGGGCAGGCGGGGAGCTGTTTTTT.

V gene TRBV19 combines with J gene TRBJ1-1, with TRBD1 identical over 12 bases. The germline CDR1 and CDR2 sequences are LNHDA and SQIVND (reference sequence). V gave up 5 bases and J gave up 3 bases; unmatched junction bases: 4. This CDR3 has 15 residues. CDR3 protein: CASSGDRGLYTEAFF. The CDR3 DNA reads TGTGCCAGTAGTGGGGACAGGGGGCTTTACACTGAAGCTTTCTTT. Complete variable domain (other parts from reference TRBV19 and TRBJ1-1): DGGITQSPKYLFRKEGQNVTLSCEQNLNHDAMYWYRQDPGQGLRLIYYSQIVNDFQKGDIAEGYSVSREKKESFPLTVTSAQKNPTAFYLCASSGDRGLYTEAFFGQGTRLTVV.

J is TRBJ1-5 and V is TRBV5-4; no firm D call. The CDR3 runs 14 residues. V lost 0 bases and J 7 bases, leaving 11 bases between the germline ends. From germline, CDR1 is SGHNT and CDR2 YYREEE (reference sequence). CDR3 coding DNA: TGTGCCAGCAGCTTGGGCCCGGCCGGGCAGCCCCAGCATTTT. Its protein product is CASSLGPAGQPQHF. Full variable domain (outside the CDR3, taken from reference TRBV5-4 and TRBJ1-5): ETGVTQSPTHLIKTRGQQVTLRCSSQSGHNTVSWYQQALGQGPQFIFQYYREEENGRGNFPPRFSGLQFPNYSSELNVNALELDDSALYLCASSLGPAGQPQHFGDGTRLSIL.

The rearrangement links TRBV7-6 to TRBJ1-5; 8 positions match TRBD1. Germline V CDR1 and CDR2: SGHVS, FNYEAQ. V lost 10 bases to trimming and J lost 3 bases; unmatched junction nucleotides: 5. The CDR3 is made up of 13 amino acids. In DNA form, the CDR3 reads TGTGCCACAGGACAGGGTTACAATCAGCCCCAGCATTTT. Protein product: CATGQGYNQPQHF.

The chain joins TRBV27 to TRBJ1-5; TRBD1 agrees at 7 bases. V trimming: 0 bases; J trimming: 5 bases; junction bases outside the gene matches: 7. Per the germline V gene, CDR1 is MNHEY and CDR2 is SMNVEV (reference sequence). The CDR3 has 16 residues. CDR3: CASSLSRQGRYQPQHF. The CDR3 coding sequence is TGTGCCAGCAGTTTATCTAGACAGGGAAGATATCAGCCCCAGCATTTT.

This chain connects TRBV2 to TRBJ1-5; possibly TRBD1 for D (6 bases). V shed 8 bases and J shed 1 base, with 18 bases lying between them. The CDR3 is made up of 16 amino acids. The germline V gene encodes CDR1 SNHLY and CDR2 FYNNEI. DNA of the CDR3: TGTGCCAGCCTGGGGGCAGGTCAACGAAGCAATCAGCCCCAGCATTTT. It is translated as CASLGAGQRSNQPQHF.

V and J are TRBV2 and TRBJ1-2, with 7 nucleotides matching TRBD1. J gave up 12 bases and V 5 bases, and 9 bases lay outside the gene matches. The germline CDR1 and CDR2 sequences are SNHLY and FYNNEI. This CDR3 has 12 amino acids. Written as DNA, the CDR3 is TGTGCCAGCAGTTCAACAGGGGTTTGGAACACCTTC. Translation: CASSSTGVWNTF.

Worth noting for this clone: At one end the junction does not follow the germline gene, possibly because of a read error. V usage is TRBV7-7 and J usage is TRBJ2-5; the match to TRBD1 covers 8 bases. The CDR3 contains 14 residues. Germline V gene sequence: CDR1 SSHAT, CDR2 FNYEAQ (reference sequence). The CDR3, as DNA: TGTGCTAGCAGCTTAACAGGGGGTCAAGAGACCCAGTACTTC. As protein: CASSLTGGQETQYF.

This sequence joins TRBV6-5 and TRBJ1-1; unclear D gene. Per the germline V gene, CDR1 is MNHEY and CDR2 is SVGAGI. The CDR3 runs 14 residues. Trimming took 6 bases from V and 7 from J, leaving 18 bases between them. For the CDR3, the DNA is TGTGCCAGCAGCCCCGGCAGTGTGGGAGGTGAAGCTTTCTTT. Translation: CASSPGSVGGEAFF.

The rearrangement uses TRBV25-1 and TRBJ1-2; D not certain. Germline loops: CDR1 MGHDK, CDR2 SYGVNS. The ends were cut back, 1 base at V and 2 bases at J, with 11 bases in the middle. This CDR3 comprises 15 residues. CDR3 DNA: TGTGCCAGCAGTGAATTAGGAGGAGGGAACTATGGCTACACCTTC. Protein: CASSELGGGNYGYTF.

A few counts support this clone. The chain uses TRBV2 and TRBJ1-4; possibly TRBD1 for D (6 bases). This CDR3 has 14 amino acids. Trimming left V 7 bases short and J 0 bases short, with 9 bases between. CDR1 is SNHLY, CDR2 FYNNEI, per germline. The CDR3 DNA follows: TGTGCCAGCAATCGACAGGCAACTAATGAAAAACTGTTTTTT. The encoded protein is CASNRQATNEKLFF.

The chain is built from TRBV5-1 and TRBJ2-2; possibly TRBD1 for D (6 bases). Germline V CDR1 and CDR2: SGHRS, YFSETQ. V lost 5 bases and J 0 bases, leaving 14 bases between the germline ends. This CDR3 spans 16 amino acids. The CDR3 DNA sequence: TGCGCCAGCAGGTCTCCGGGACAATCGAACACCGGGGAGCTGTTTTTT. Translated, it gives CASRSPGQSNTGELFF.

This sequence joins TRBV6-1 and TRBJ1-1; TRBD1 is a possible D gene (5 bases). This CDR3 has 13 amino acids. V lost 6 bases to trimming and J lost 1 base, with 9 bases between them. CDR1 is MNHNS, CDR2 SASEGT, per germline. The CDR3 sequence: CASSLTANTEAFF. For the CDR3, the DNA is TGTGCCAGCAGCCTGACAGCGAACACTGAAGCTTTCTTT.

The genes are TRBV19 and TRBJ2-2; D is perhaps TRBD2 (6 bases). Trimming removed 3 bases from V and 1 base from J, with 9 bases in between. Germline V gene lookup returns CDR1 LNHDA and CDR2 SQIVND (reference sequence). The CDR3 totals 15 residues. CDR3 in amino acids: CASSMGLLNTGELFF. CDR3 DNA sequence: TGTGCCAGTAGTATGGGACTGTTGAACACCGGGGAGCTGTTTTTT.

The rearrangement links TRBV5-6 to TRBJ2-7; maybe TRBD1 (5 bases). Trimming removed 0 bases at V and 7 bases at J, with 11 bases between. Germline CDR1 reads SGHDT; CDR2 reads YYEEEE. The CDR3 has 13 residues. CDR3: CASSLGTGREQYF. CDR3 coding DNA: TGTGCCAGCAGCTTGGGAACAGGAAGGGAGCAGTACTTC.